The rows below give T cell receptor beta chains drawn from one sample of a study of T cell responses to AZD1222 COVID-19 vaccine. The assay was immunoSEQ multiplex PCR, and TCRdb's table has in-frame clones only and misses some. This sample has under 200,000 clones, with roughly 90% found just once. Sequences were derived from peripheral blood, sampled 28 days after the second AZD1222 dose. These receptors were collected from an adult who received the AZD1222 COVID-19 vaccine. Each CDR3 is given with its conserved first and last residue. D genes are given only for firm matches. Rows may omit the clone size; those that give it use once, few, many or a size class.

length	D	J	V	size	DNA	CDR3
14	-	TRBJ2-7	TRBV30	-	TGTGCCTGGAGTCGAGGTCAGGGGGGCGACGAGCAGTACTTC	CAWSRGQGGDEQYF
19	TRBD1	TRBJ2-1	TRBV7-8	-	TGTGCCAGCAGCTTAGGGTATGGGACAGACTTGTTCGGGGACAATGAGCAGTTCTTC	CASSLGYGTDLFGDNEQFF
15	-	TRBJ2-6	TRBV2	-	TGTGCCGGCGGGCACCGCAACTCTGGGGCCAACGTCCTGACTTTC	CAGGHRNSGANVLTF
13	-	TRBJ1-1	TRBV7-9	-	TGTGCCAGCAGCTTTCTCCAGGGCACTGAAGCTTTCTTT	CASSFLQGTEAFF
15	-	TRBJ2-1	TRBV5-1	-	TGCGCCAGCAGCTTGGTTGGCGGCCCTTACAATGAGCAGTTCTTC	CASSLVGGPYNEQFF
15	TRBD1	TRBJ1-4	TRBV19	-	TGTGCCAGTAGTCCAAGGGACAGGGCTTTTGAAAAACTGTTTTTT	CASSPRDRAFEKLFF
15	-	TRBJ2-3	TRBV11-2	-	TGTGCCAGCAGCTTACGACAGAGAAGCACAGATACGCAGTATTTT	CASSLRQRSTDTQYF
14	-	TRBJ2-7	TRBV11-2	-	TGTGCCAGCAGCTTCTACAGGGGAGGGTACGAGCAGTACTTC	CASSFYRGGYEQYF
15	-	TRBJ2-3	TRBV2	-	TGTGCCAGCAGTGATGGTAGGGGGGGTGGAGATACGCAGTATTTT	CASSDGRGGGDTQYF
14	TRBD1	TRBJ1-2	TRBV18	-	TGTGCCAGCTCACCCCAAACAGGGGGCTATGGCTACACCTTC	CASSPQTGGYGYTF
16	TRBD1	TRBJ2-4	TRBV4-2	-	TGTGCCAGCAGGCAGAACAGGGGGCTAAACATGGGCATTCAGTACTTC	CASRQNRGLNMGIQYF
12	-	TRBJ2-5	TRBV3-1/TRBV3-2	-	TGTGCCAGCAGCCAAATACAAGAGACCCAGTACTTC	CASSQIQETQYF
14	-	TRBJ1-2	TRBV5-5	-	TGTGCCAGCAGCCTGGAGCCAGCTAACTATGGCTACACCTTC	CASSLEPANYGYTF
15	TRBD1	TRBJ2-3	TRBV15	-	TGTGCCACCAGCACGACAGGGAGAGGCACAGATACGCAGTATTTT	CATSTTGRGTDTQYF
14	TRBD2	TRBJ2-7	TRBV29-1	-	TGCAGCGTTGCGAGCGGGACGTCCACCTACGAGCAGTACTTC	CSVASGTSTYEQYF
13	-	TRBJ1-2	TRBV2	-	TGTGCCAGCAGGCTGGAGGGGATTTATGGCTACACCTTC	CASRLEGIYGYTF
14	-	TRBJ1-2	TRBV6-4	-	TGTGCCAGCAGGTCAGAGTCCCTTAACTATGGCTACACCTTC	CASRSESLNYGYTF
16	TRBD1	TRBJ1-3	TRBV9	-	TGTGCCAGCAGCGTAGACAGGGGCGGTGGAGGAAACACCATATATTTT	CASSVDRGGGGNTIYF
16	-	TRBJ1-1	TRBV25-1	-	TGTGCCAGCAGCCCCCTGGGCTTACTCGGGAACACTGAAGCTTTCTTT	CASSPLGLLGNTEAFF
13	-	TRBJ2-7	TRBV15	-	TGTGCCACCAGCAGAGATATAACCTACGAGCAGTACTTC	CATSRDITYEQYF
14	-	TRBJ2-2	TRBV18	-	TGTGCCAGCTTACCACCGGGGGACACCGGGGAGCTGTTTTTT	CASLPPGDTGELFF
12	-	TRBJ2-2	TRBV11-2	once	TGTGCCAGCAGCTCTGGACTCGGGGAGCTGTTTTTT	CASSSGLGELFF
14	-	TRBJ1-6	TRBV7-3	few	TGTGCCAGCAGCTTATATCACAGGGAATCACCCCTCCACTTT	CASSLYHRESPLHF
15	-	TRBJ1-2	TRBV10-3	-	TGTGCCATCAGTGGGGGTGTAGGCCAGTTTATTGGCTACACCTTC	CAISGGVGQFIGYTF
13	-	TRBJ2-7	TRBV2	once	TGTGCCAGCAGTGAAGCGGGATATTACGAGCAGTACTTC	CASSEAGYYEQYF
15	-	TRBJ2-7	TRBV7-8	-	TGTGCCAGCAGCTTAGATCCGGGGCATTCCTACGAGCAGTACTTC	CASSLDPGHSYEQYF
12	TRBD1	TRBJ1-5	TRBV12-3/TRBV12-4	-	TGTGCCAGCAGTTTATCAGGGGGCCCGCGGCATTTT	CASSLSGGPRHF
11	-	TRBJ1-1	TRBV3-1/TRBV3-2	-	TGTGCCAGCGGATCGGGATTTGAAGCTTTCTTT	CASGSGFEAFF
13	-	TRBJ2-3	TRBV5-4	-	TGTGCCAGCAGCTTTACCGGGCCAGATACGCAGTATTTT	CASSFTGPDTQYF
14	-	TRBJ1-3	TRBV19	once	TGTGCCAGTAGTATCCCCGAAGCTGGAAACACCATATATTTT	CASSIPEAGNTIYF
14	-	TRBJ1-5	TRBV6-5	-	TGTGCCAGCAGTTACTCTATCGACAATCAGCCCCAGCATTTT	CASSYSIDNQPQHF
16	TRBD1	TRBJ2-1	TRBV6-5	-	TGTGCCAGCAGTTGGTCGGACAGGAGCTCCTACAATGAGCAGTTCTTC	CASSWSDRSSYNEQFF
13	-	TRBJ1-2	TRBV2	-	TGCGCCAGCTTTGGGTCTCGACTTTCGGGCTACACCTTC	CASFGSRLSGYTF
17	-	TRBJ1-1	TRBV15	few	TGTGCCACCAGCAGGGGCAGAGGGGGGCCGAGGGGCACTGAAGCTTTCTTT	CATSRGRGGPRGTEAFF
15	TRBD1	TRBJ1-2	TRBV19	-	TGTGCCAGTAGGTGGGGACAGGGGGCTAACTATGGCTACACCTTC	CASRWGQGANYGYTF
12	-	TRBJ1-1	TRBV10-3	-	TGTGCCATCAGTGGAGGGGGTACTGAAGCTTTCTTT	CAISGGGTEAFF
15	-	TRBJ2-7	TRBV11-2	once	TGTGCCAGTTCCCACAGGGACGGAGGAGCCTACGAGCAGTACTTC	CASSHRDGGAYEQYF
11	-	TRBJ1-1	TRBV20-1	-	TGCAGTGCTAGAGATATCGGTGAAGCTTTCTTT	CSARDIGEAFF
15	-	TRBJ2-6	TRBV18	once	TGTGCCAGCTCACCGGCCCGTCCTGGGGCCAACGTCCTGACTTTC	CASSPARPGANVLTF
13	-	TRBJ1-2	TRBV12-3/TRBV12-4	once	TGTGCCAGCAGCACGGGACTCCGCGCGGGCTACACCTTC	CASSTGLRAGYTF
11	-	TRBJ2-1	TRBV2	few	TGTGCCAGCAGCGAAGAGCATGAGCAGTTCTTC	CASSEEHEQFF